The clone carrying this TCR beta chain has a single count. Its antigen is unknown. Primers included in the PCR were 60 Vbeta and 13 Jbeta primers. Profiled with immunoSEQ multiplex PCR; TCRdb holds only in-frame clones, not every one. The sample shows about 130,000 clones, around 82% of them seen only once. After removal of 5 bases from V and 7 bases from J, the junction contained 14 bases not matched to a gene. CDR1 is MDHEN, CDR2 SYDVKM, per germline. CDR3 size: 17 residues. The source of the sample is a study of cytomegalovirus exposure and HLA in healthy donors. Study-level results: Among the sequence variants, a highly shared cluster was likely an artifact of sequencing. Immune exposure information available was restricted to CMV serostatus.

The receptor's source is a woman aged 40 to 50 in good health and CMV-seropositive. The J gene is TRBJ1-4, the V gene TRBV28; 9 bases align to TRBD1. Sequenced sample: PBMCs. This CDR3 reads CASSGLVQGADGEKLFF. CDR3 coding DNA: TGTGCCAGCAGTGGCCTTGTACAGGGGGCCGATGGTGAAAAACTGTTTTTT.